The 2 T cell receptor beta chains reported below all come from one sample, sequenced in a study of T cell responses to AZD1222 COVID-19 vaccine. Using immunoSEQ multiplex PCR, the repertoire was profiled, and TCRdb retains in-frame clones only, with some absent. The sample includes fewer than 300,000 clones, approximately 95% seen only once; the top ten take roughly 0.51%. The sequencing used peripheral blood, collected on day 0 of AZD1222 vaccination. These receptor sequences come from an adult in good health.

V and J are TRBV11-1 and TRBJ1-2; D not certain. The V end was cut by 3 bases, the J end by 3 bases, with 8 bases between. The CDR3 is 13 residues long. Per the germline V gene, CDR1 is SGHAT and CDR2 is FQDESV (reference sequence). DNA of the CDR3: TGTGCCAGCAGCTTCGGAGTGGACTATGGCTACACCTTC. This encodes CASSFGVDYGYTF.

This CDR3 is CASSPHGGSSNQPQHF. The CDR3 DNA is TGTGCCAGTAGTCCCCACGGGGGGTCTAGCAATCAGCCCCAGCATTTT. The chain carries TRBV19 and TRBJ1-5; weak D call: TRBD1 (5 bases). Trimming cost V 5 bases and J 0 bases, with 14 bases left between them. The germline V gene has CDR1 LNHDA and CDR2 SQIVND (reference sequence). CDR3 length: 16 amino acids.